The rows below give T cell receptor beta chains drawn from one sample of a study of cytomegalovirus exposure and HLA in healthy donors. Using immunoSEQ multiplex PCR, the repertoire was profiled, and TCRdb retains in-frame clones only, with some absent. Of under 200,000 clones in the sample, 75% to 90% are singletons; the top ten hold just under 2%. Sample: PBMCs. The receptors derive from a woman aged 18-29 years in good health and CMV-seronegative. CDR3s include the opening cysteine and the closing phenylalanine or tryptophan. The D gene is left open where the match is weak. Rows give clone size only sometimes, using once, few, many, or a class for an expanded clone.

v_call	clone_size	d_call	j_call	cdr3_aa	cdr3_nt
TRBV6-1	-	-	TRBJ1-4	CASQGGKLFF	TGTGCCAGCCAGGGAGGGAAACTGTTTTTT
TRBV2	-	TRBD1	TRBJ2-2	CASRQGPGELFF	TGTGCCAGCCGACAGGGGCCCGGGGAGCTGTTTTTT
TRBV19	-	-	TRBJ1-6	CASSKRPDSPLHF	TGTGCCAGTAGTAAGCGTCCAGATTCACCCCTCCACTTT
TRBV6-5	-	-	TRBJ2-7	CASRDTASYEQYF	TGTGCCAGCAGGGACACAGCTTCCTACGAGCAGTACTTC
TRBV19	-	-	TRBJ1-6	CASSMVASNSPLHF	TGTGCCAGTAGTATGGTGGCTTCTAATTCACCCCTCCACTTT
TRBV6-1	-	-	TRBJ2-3	CASSERGTSTDTQYF	TGTGCCAGCAGTGAAAGGGGGACCAGCACAGATACGCAGTATTTT
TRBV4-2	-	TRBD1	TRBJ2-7	CASSQSRTGVGEQYF	TGTGCCAGCAGCCAATCCCGAACAGGGGTGGGGGAGCAGTACTTC
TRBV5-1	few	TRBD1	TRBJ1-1	CASSGQGGTEAFF	TGCGCCAGCAGTGGTCAGGGGGGCACTGAAGCTTTCTTT
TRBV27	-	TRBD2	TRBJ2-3	CASSPRLAGDTDTQYF	TGTGCCAGCAGTCCCCGACTAGCGGGAGACACAGATACGCAGTATTTT
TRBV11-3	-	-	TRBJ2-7	CASSLSSGGPYEQYF	TGTGCCAGCAGCTTATCGAGCGGAGGTCCCTACGAGCAGTACTTC
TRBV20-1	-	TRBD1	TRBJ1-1	CSARRDRGAFF	TGCAGTGCTCGCCGGGACAGAGGAGCTTTCTTT
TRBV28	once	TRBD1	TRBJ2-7	CASYTGGPYEQYF	TGTGCCAGTTACACAGGGGGGCCCTACGAGCAGTACTTC
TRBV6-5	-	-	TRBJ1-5	CASSFGGTSNQPQHF	TGTGCCAGCAGTTTTGGAGGTACGAGCAATCAGCCCCAGCATTTT
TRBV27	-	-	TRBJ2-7	CASSSVSRGTYEQYF	TGTGCCAGCAGTTCCGTCTCACGGGGTACCTACGAGCAGTACTTC
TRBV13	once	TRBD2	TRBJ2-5	CASSFIGTSGGEYQETQYF	TGTGCCAGCAGCTTTATAGGGACTAGCGGGGGGGAATATCAAGAGACCCAGTACTTC
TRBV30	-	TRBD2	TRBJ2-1	CAWKRTSGTWGQFF	TGTGCCTGGAAGCGGACTAGCGGGACCTGGGGGCAGTTCTTC
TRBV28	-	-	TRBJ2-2	CASSSIVSGTNTGELFF	TGTGCCAGCAGTTCTATTGTTAGCGGAACGAACACCGGGGAGCTGTTTTTT
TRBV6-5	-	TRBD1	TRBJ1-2	CASSYSPSTGSGYTF	TGTGCCAGCAGTTACTCCCCCTCGACAGGGTCTGGCTACACCTTC
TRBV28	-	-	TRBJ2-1	CASSPGQKQFF	TGTGCCAGCAGCCCTGGACAGAAACAGTTCTTC
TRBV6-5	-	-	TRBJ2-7	CASSSRWTDLPYEQYF	TGTGCCAGCAGTTCCCGGTGGACTGACCTTCCCTACGAGCAGTACTTC
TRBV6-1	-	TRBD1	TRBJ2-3	CASSDPGTGGITDTQYF	TGTGCCAGCAGTGACCCCGGGACAGGGGGAATAACAGATACGCAGTATTTT
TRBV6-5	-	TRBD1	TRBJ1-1	CASSYGQGTEAFF	TGTGCCAGCAGTTACGGACAGGGAACTGAAGCTTTCTTT
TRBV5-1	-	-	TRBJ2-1	CASSIGTQLGEQFF	TGCGCCAGCAGCATCGGGACTCAGCTCGGTGAGCAGTTCTTC
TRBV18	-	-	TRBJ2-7	CASSPSLSGFSEQYF	TGTGCCAGCTCACCGAGTCTCTCGGGGTTCTCCGAGCAGTACTTC
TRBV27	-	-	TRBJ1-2	CASSLSTVDGYTF	TGTGCCAGCAGTTTATCCACAGTCGATGGCTACACCTTC
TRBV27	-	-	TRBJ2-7	CASSLRVLGHEQYF	TGTGCCAGCAGTTTGAGGGTCCTAGGCCACGAGCAGTACTTC
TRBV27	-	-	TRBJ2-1	CASGYGWREQFF	TGTGCCAGCGGCTACGGGTGGCGGGAGCAGTTCTTC
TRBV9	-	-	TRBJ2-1	CASSVGEGHNEQFF	TGTGCCAGCAGCGTAGGAGAGGGCCACAATGAGCAGTTCTTC
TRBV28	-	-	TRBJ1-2	CASSIRDGGYTF	TGTGCCAGCAGTATCAGGGATGGTGGCTACACCTTC
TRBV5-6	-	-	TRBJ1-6	CASSLRRQLKNSPLHF	TGTGCCAGCAGCCTGCGGCGGCAGCTAAAGAATTCACCCCTCCACTTT
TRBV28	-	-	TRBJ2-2	CASGVLKFAGELFF	TGTGCCAGTGGAGTCCTCAAGTTCGCCGGGGAGCTGTTTTTT
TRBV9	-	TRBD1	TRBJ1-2	CASSVGTGSDYGYTF	TGTGCCAGCAGCGTAGGGACAGGGAGTGACTATGGCTACACCTTC
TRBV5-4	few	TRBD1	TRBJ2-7	CASSFGDSFFSYEQYF	TGTGCCAGCAGCTTCGGGGACAGCTTCTTCTCCTACGAGCAGTACTTC
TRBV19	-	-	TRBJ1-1	CASSTTSRTATEAFF	TGTGCCAGTAGTACGACCTCCCGGACAGCTACTGAAGCTTTCTTT
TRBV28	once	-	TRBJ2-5	CASSLPLDSLEETQYF	TGTGCCAGCAGCCTCCCCCTGGACAGTCTTGAAGAGACCCAGTACTTC
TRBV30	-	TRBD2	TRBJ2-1	CAGLAGGGGGNEQFF	TGTGCCGGACTAGCGGGAGGTGGAGGAGGGAATGAGCAGTTCTTC
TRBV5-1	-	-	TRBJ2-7	CASSLGTPSYEQYF	TGCGCCAGCAGCTTGGGGACACCCTCCTACGAGCAGTACTTC
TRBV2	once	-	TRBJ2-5	CASALEGTQYF	TGTGCCAGCGCGCTCGAGGGGACCCAGTACTTC
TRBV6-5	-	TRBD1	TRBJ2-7	CASSYSYVDRGYEQYF	TGTGCCAGCAGTTACTCGTATGTGGACAGGGGGTACGAGCAGTACTTC
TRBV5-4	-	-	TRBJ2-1	CASRPRDNNEQFF	TGTGCCAGCAGGCCGCGGGATAACAATGAGCAGTTCTTC
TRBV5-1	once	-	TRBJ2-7	CASSLDGGTSTYEQYF	TGCGCCAGCAGCTTGGATGGCGGGACCTCTACCTACGAGCAGTACTTC
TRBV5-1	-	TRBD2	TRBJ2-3	CASSSGGGPGDTQYF	TGCGCCAGCAGCTCCGGGGGGGGGCCGGGAGATACGCAGTATTTT
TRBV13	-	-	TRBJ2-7	CASSPLKQGVHGQYF	TGTGCCAGCAGCCCTTTAAAACAGGGAGTTCACGGGCAGTACTTC
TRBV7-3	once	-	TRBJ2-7	CASSLGAGAEQYF	TGTGCCAGCAGCCTAGGGGCTGGTGCCGAGCAGTACTTC
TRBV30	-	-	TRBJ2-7	CAWRSSGYEQYF	TGTGCCTGGCGGAGCAGTGGATACGAGCAGTACTTC
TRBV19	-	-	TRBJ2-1	CASSIRQAYNEQFF	TGTGCCAGTAGTATCAGACAGGCCTACAATGAGCAGTTCTTC
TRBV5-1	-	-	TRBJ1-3	CASSFSGTGNTIYF	TGCGCCAGCAGCTTCTCAGGGACTGGAAACACCATATATTTT
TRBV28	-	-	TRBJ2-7	CASSSPRGAYF	TGTGCCAGCAGTTCCCCCAGGGGCGCTTACTTC
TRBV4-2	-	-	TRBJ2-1	CASSQDSLAYRNEQFF	TGTGCCAGCAGCCAAGATTCCCTAGCTTACCGAAATGAGCAGTTCTTC
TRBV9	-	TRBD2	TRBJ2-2	CASSVGVGLGNTGELFF	TGTGCCAGCAGCGTAGGAGTGGGACTAGGGAACACCGGGGAGCTGTTTTTT
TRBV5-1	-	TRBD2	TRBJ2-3	CASSSRLAGGTDTQYF	TGCGCCAGCAGCTCCAGACTAGCGGGAGGGACAGATACGCAGTATTTT
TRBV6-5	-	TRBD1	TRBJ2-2	CASRQTTGQGGELFF	TGTGCCAGCAGACAAACGACAGGGCAGGGCGGGGAGCTGTTTTTT
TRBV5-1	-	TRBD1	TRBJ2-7	CASIEQGPHEQYF	TGCGCCAGCATCGAACAGGGGCCCCACGAGCAGTACTTC
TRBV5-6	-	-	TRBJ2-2	CASSLFPAGELFF	TGTGCCAGCAGCTTGTTTCCGGCCGGGGAGCTGTTTTTT
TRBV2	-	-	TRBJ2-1	CASKPGVYNEQFF	TGTGCCAGCAAGCCAGGGGTCTACAATGAGCAGTTCTTC